The rows below give T cell receptor beta chains drawn from one sample of a study of brain T cells in children with intractable seizures. Here immunoSEQ multiplex PCR was the method, and the copy in TCRdb shows in-frame clones only, minus some. The sample has 340,000 or so clones; over 90% are singletons. The source material was peripheral blood, sampled roughly 5 months after surgery. Source of these receptors: a boy less than two years old with tuberous sclerosis and intractable seizures. Both conserved end residues are part of each CDR3. A D gene is named only where the DNA matches it firmly. Expanded clones get a size class; other rows say once, few or many, or leave the size out.

D gene	clone size	CDR3 length	V gene	J gene	CDR3 protein	CDR3 DNA
-	few	12	TRBV28	TRBJ1-5	CASSWGGQPQHF	TGTGCCAGCAGTTGGGGGGGCCAGCCCCAGCATTTT
-	once	12	TRBV7-3	TRBJ2-3	CASSLIGDTQYF	TGTGCCAGCAGCTTAATAGGAGATACGCAGTATTTT
TRBD1	-	17	TRBV27	TRBJ1-5	CASSHWTGLNSNQPQHF	TGTGCCAGCAGTCACTGGACAGGACTCAATAGCAATCAGCCCCAGCATTTT
TRBD1	-	18	TRBV10-3	TRBJ2-6	CAISVGTGVSSGANVLTF	TGTGCCATCAGTGTTGGGACAGGGGTGTCCTCTGGGGCCAACGTCCTGACTTTC
TRBD2	once	16	TRBV27	TRBJ2-7	CASSPAGTILIYEQYF	TGTGCCAGCAGCCCCGCCGGGACTATTTTGATCTACGAGCAGTACTTC
TRBD2	-	17	TRBV29-1	TRBJ2-3	CSVDPQGLAGNTDTQYF	TGCAGCGTGGACCCCCAAGGCCTAGCGGGAAACACAGATACGCAGTATTTT
-	-	18	TRBV4-2	TRBJ1-6	CASSRTGFPAPYNSPLHF	TGTGCCAGCAGTAGAACAGGGTTTCCCGCCCCCTATAATTCACCCCTCCACTTT
-	-	14	TRBV3-1/TRBV3-2	TRBJ2-7	CASSRETLADEQYF	TGTGCCAGCAGCCGGGAGACCTTAGCGGATGAGCAGTACTTC
TRBD2	-	15	TRBV27	TRBJ2-2	CASTRLAGLTGELFF	TGTGCCAGCACCAGACTAGCGGGGTTGACCGGGGAGCTGTTTTTT
-	-	13	TRBV12-3/TRBV12-4	TRBJ2-7	CASSLSVSYEQYF	TGTGCCAGCAGTTTATCGGTGTCCTACGAGCAGTACTTC
-	-	15	TRBV30	TRBJ2-7	CAWSVGGGGAYEQYF	TGTGCCTGGAGTGTAGGCGGAGGGGGGGCCTACGAGCAGTACTTC
-	-	15	TRBV18	TRBJ1-5	CASSPSRDGNQPQHF	TGTGCCAGCTCACCATCTCGGGACGGCAATCAGCCCCAGCATTTT
-	-	16	TRBV6-1	TRBJ1-4	CASSVIVGTAFEKLFF	TGTGCCAGCAGTGTGATTGTAGGGACGGCTTTTGAAAAACTGTTTTTT
-	-	13	TRBV18	TRBJ2-2	CASSPQNTGELFF	TGTGCCAGCTCACCACAGAACACCGGGGAGCTGTTTTTT
-	-	11	TRBV5-1	TRBJ1-1	CASSLGTEAFF	TGCGCCAGCAGCTTAGGGACTGAAGCTTTCTTT
-	-	16	TRBV25-1	TRBJ2-1	CASSEHRQGLYNEQFF	TGTGCCAGCAGTGAGCATCGCCAGGGCCTCTACAATGAGCAGTTCTTC
TRBD2	-	19	TRBV2	TRBJ2-3	CASSFRDYHVITSTDTQYF	TGTGCCAGCAGTTTCCGGGACTACCATGTCATAACTAGCACAGATACGCAGTATTTT
-	once	15	TRBV5-1	TRBJ2-2	CASSLAGGNTGELFF	TGCGCCAGCAGCTTGGCGGGGGGCAACACCGGGGAGCTGTTTTTT
-	-	14	TRBV2	TRBJ1-5	CASTGSGGTQPQHF	TGTGCCAGCACCGGATCCGGAGGGACTCAGCCCCAGCATTTT
-	once	15	TRBV4-1	TRBJ1-1	CASSQVAVGGTEAFF	TGCGCCAGCAGCCAGGTCGCGGTGGGTGGCACTGAAGCTTTCTTT
TRBD1	-	16	TRBV4-2	TRBJ2-3	CASSQGTGLSTDTQYF	TGTGCCAGCAGCCAAGGGACAGGACTTAGCACAGATACGCAGTATTTT
-	-	14	TRBV7-3	TRBJ1-1	CASSLWGGNTEAFF	TGTGCCAGCAGCTTATGGGGAGGGAACACTGAAGCTTTCTTT
TRBD1	-	14	TRBV23-1	TRBJ2-1	CASTRTGGNNEQFF	TGCGCCAGCACGAGGACAGGGGGAAACAATGAGCAGTTCTTC
-	-	13	TRBV27	TRBJ1-2	CASSFNQYYGYTF	TGTGCCAGCAGTTTTAATCAATACTATGGCTACACCTTC
TRBD1	-	14	TRBV29-1	TRBJ2-3	CSGGTGRSTDTQYF	TGCAGCGGAGGGACAGGAAGGAGCACAGATACGCAGTATTTT
TRBD2	-	17	TRBV6-2/TRBV6-3	TRBJ2-3	CASSYWTSGGATDTQYF	TGTGCCAGCAGTTACTGGACTAGCGGGGGAGCAACAGATACGCAGTATTTT
-	-	14	TRBV19	TRBJ1-5	CASRPGYSNQPQHF	TGTGCCAGTAGGCCAGGCTATAGCAATCAGCCCCAGCATTTT
TRBD1	-	16	TRBV30	TRBJ1-6	CAWSVRWGQGNSPLHF	TGTGCCTGGAGTGTACGTTGGGGACAGGGTAATTCACCCCTCCACTTT
-	-	13	TRBV28	TRBJ1-5	CASSLGANQPQHF	TGTGCCAGCAGTTTAGGGGCTAATCAGCCCCAGCATTTT
-	-	13	TRBV24-1	TRBJ1-1	CATSDFQGTEAFF	TGTGCCACCAGTGATTTCCAGGGGACTGAAGCTTTCTTT
TRBD1	-	16	TRBV4-1	TRBJ2-1	CASRRLTGTGYNEQFF	TGCGCCAGCAGACGCCTGACCGGGACAGGCTACAATGAGCAGTTCTTC
-	-	15	TRBV9	TRBJ2-7	CASSVGGEDSYEQYF	TGTGCCAGCAGCGTAGGAGGGGAAGACTCCTACGAGCAGTACTTC
TRBD1	-	16	TRBV6-5	TRBJ1-1	CASSYTYRGKDTEAFF	TGCGCCAGCAGTTACACTTACAGGGGGAAGGACACTGAAGCTTTCTTT
-	once	13	TRBV29-1	TRBJ2-5	CSVMDSFQETQYF	TGCAGCGTGATGGACAGTTTCCAAGAGACCCAGTACTTC
-	-	14	TRBV11-2	TRBJ1-2	CASSLIQTNYGYTF	TGTGCCAGCAGCTTAATACAGACTAACTATGGCTACACCTTC